This is a list of T cell receptor beta chains from one sample in a study of shared clonotypes between healthy human individuals. Repertoires were generated with immunoSEQ multiplex PCR, while TCRdb's copy carries only in-frame clones and drops some. The sample holds 2 million to 2.5 million clones, under 97% seen once. The sample taken for sequencing was naive CD4+ T cells sorted from blood. These receptors were obtained from a man between 18 and 29 years old in good health. Both conserved end residues are part of each CDR3. A D gene is named only where the DNA matches it firmly. Size tells how often a clone was seen (once, few, many) or the class of an expanded clone, and some rows leave it out.

v_gene	len	j_gene	d_gene	abundance	CDR3aa	CDR3nt
TRBV5-6	14	TRBJ1-1	TRBD1	-	CASSLVGGQYEAFF	TGTGCCAGCAGCTTGGTAGGGGGACAGTATGAAGCTTTCTTT
TRBV6-5	14	TRBJ1-2	TRBD1	-	CASSSTGGKDGYTF	TGTGCCAGCAGTTCGACAGGGGGCAAGGATGGCTACACCTTC
TRBV9	15	TRBJ2-2	-	-	CASSVVAGDAGELFF	TGTGCCAGCAGCGTAGTGGCAGGGGATGCCGGGGAGCTGTTTTTT
TRBV4-1	17	TRBJ2-7	-	-	CASSQEIGEWVGYEQYF	TGCGCCAGCAGCCAAGAAATTGGGGAGTGGGTAGGGTACGAGCAGTACTTC
TRBV28	12	TRBJ2-3	-	-	CVARGGQDTQYF	TGTGTTGCCCGAGGGGGGCAAGATACGCAGTATTTT
TRBV5-1	16	TRBJ2-3	TRBD2	-	CASSSIAGGNTDTQYF	TGCGCCAGCAGCTCGATAGCGGGGGGAAACACAGATACGCAGTATTTT
TRBV19	15	TRBJ1-3	-	-	CASSPGGWTGNTIYF	TGTGCCAGTAGTCCTGGGGGATGGACTGGAAACACCATATATTTT
TRBV11-2	15	TRBJ2-3	-	-	CASSLNREITDTQYF	TGTGCCAGCAGCTTAAACAGGGAGATCACAGATACGCAGTATTTT
TRBV6-1	14	TRBJ2-7	-	-	CASRIEVGSYEQYF	TGTGCCAGCAGGATCGAAGTGGGGTCCTACGAGCAGTACTTC
TRBV2	14	TRBJ1-5	-	-	CASRIGVSNQPQHF	TGTGCCAGCAGGATAGGAGTTAGCAATCAGCCCCAGCATTTT
TRBV19	16	TRBJ1-4	-	-	CASSPGQLQYNEKLFF	TGTGCCAGTAGCCCCGGACAACTTCAATATAATGAAAAACTGTTTTTT
TRBV30	18	TRBJ2-1	TRBD2	-	CAWSRRTSGRASGNEQFF	TGTGCCTGGAGCCGTAGGACTAGCGGGAGGGCCAGTGGCAATGAGCAGTTCTTC
TRBV18	15	TRBJ1-6	-	-	CASSPPLGEGSPLHF	TGTGCCAGCTCACCACCGCTGGGGGAGGGATCACCCCTCCACTTT
TRBV29-1	14	TRBJ1-1	-	once	CSVDGALIGTEAFF	TGCAGCGTTGACGGGGCACTGATAGGGACTGAAGCTTTCTTT
TRBV5-1	15	TRBJ1-4	TRBD1	-	CASSSGQGTNEKLFF	TGCGCCAGCAGCTCCGGACAGGGAACTAATGAAAAACTGTTTTTT
TRBV15	14	TRBJ2-2	-	-	CATSRGPNTGELFF	TGTGCCACCAGCAGGGGCCCGAACACCGGGGAGCTGTTTTTT
TRBV5-4	13	TRBJ2-5	-	-	CASSLAPMETQYF	TGTGCCAGCAGCTTGGCCCCTATGGAGACCCAGTACTTC
TRBV2	13	TRBJ2-2	TRBD2	-	CATTSGGSGELFF	TGTGCCACCACTAGCGGGGGGAGCGGGGAGCTGTTTTTT
TRBV2	14	TRBJ1-2	TRBD1	once	CASRGRQGHYGYTF	TGTGCCAGCAGGGGAAGACAGGGCCACTATGGCTACACCTTC
TRBV5-1	18	TRBJ2-7	TRBD2	-	CASSLGFGLAGGSYEQYF	TGCGCCAGCAGCTTGGGATTCGGACTAGCGGGAGGCTCCTACGAGCAGTACTTC
TRBV15	13	TRBJ1-2	-	-	CATSPDSNYGYTF	TGTGCCACCAGCCCGGACAGCAACTATGGCTACACCTTC
TRBV4-1	19	TRBJ2-7	-	-	CASSQDVLGFPSGAYEQYF	TGCGCCAGCAGCCAAGATGTGCTCGGATTCCCTTCGGGGGCCTACGAGCAGTACTTC
TRBV9	14	TRBJ2-1	-	-	CASSGSSSYNEQFF	TGTGCCAGCAGCGGGTCCAGCTCCTACAATGAGCAGTTCTTC
TRBV10-3	16	TRBJ2-5	-	-	CAISEGSGSPGETQYF	TGTGCCATCAGTGAGGGCTCCGGGTCCCCAGGAGAGACCCAGTACTTC
TRBV27	16	TRBJ1-3	-	-	CASSAFGGQFENTIYF	TGTGCCAGCAGTGCTTTCGGGGGGCAGTTTGAAAACACCATATATTTT
TRBV30	13	TRBJ2-1	TRBD1	-	CAWSVLRDSEQFF	TGTGCCTGGAGTGTACTCCGGGACAGTGAGCAGTTCTTC
TRBV6-5	13	TRBJ2-7	TRBD2	-	CASIERGTYEQYF	TGTGCCAGCATTGAGCGGGGGACCTACGAGCAGTACTTC
TRBV18	14	TRBJ1-2	-	few	CASSPRDSTYGYTF	TGTGCCAGCTCACCACGTGACAGCACCTATGGCTACACCTTC
TRBV5-1	14	TRBJ1-1	-	-	CASSPRRGDTEAFF	TGCGCCAGCAGCCCGAGAAGGGGCGACACTGAAGCTTTCTTT
TRBV5-4	16	TRBJ1-1	-	-	CASSTGGGAPDTEAFF	TGTGCCAGCAGCACCGGAGGGGGGGCCCCAGACACTGAAGCTTTCTTT
TRBV7-9	14	TRBJ1-2	TRBD1	-	CASSVGGQSYGYTF	TGTGCCAGCAGCGTGGGGGGACAGTCCTACGGCTACACCTTC
TRBV19	15	TRBJ1-5	-	-	CASREGRGINQPQHF	TGTGCCAGTAGGGAGGGCAGGGGTATCAATCAGCCCCAGCATTTT
TRBV6-5	14	TRBJ1-1	-	once	CASSGAGQNTEAFF	TGTGCCAGCAGTGGGGCAGGGCAGAACACTGAAGCTTTCTTT
TRBV7-2	14	TRBJ2-7	-	-	CASSLVATPYEQYF	TGTGCCAGCAGCTTAGTGGCGACTCCCTACGAGCAGTACTTC
TRBV11-2	15	TRBJ1-1	-	-	CASSLISRLNTEAFF	TGTGCCAGCAGCTTAATCTCCAGATTGAACACTGAAGCTTTCTTT
TRBV6-6	15	TRBJ2-1	TRBD1	-	CASSTGAASYNEQFF	TGTGCCAGCAGTACAGGGGCTGCCTCCTACAATGAGCAGTTCTTC
TRBV18	16	TRBJ1-2	TRBD1	-	CASSPYGTGSNYGYTF	TGTGCCAGCTCACCCTATGGGACAGGGAGTAACTATGGCTACACCTTC
TRBV19	17	TRBJ1-2	TRBD1	-	CASSGSRTGGFGYGYTF	TGTGCCAGTAGCGGATCTCGGACAGGGGGCTTTGGCTATGGCTACACCTTC
TRBV28	13	TRBJ2-7	-	-	CASSSDRFYEQYF	TGTGCCAGCAGTTCCGACCGATTCTACGAGCAGTACTTC
TRBV6-5	15	TRBJ1-1	-	-	CASSYRGPWNTEAFF	TGTGCCAGCAGTTACCGGGGACCCTGGAACACTGAAGCTTTCTTT
TRBV19	16	TRBJ2-7	TRBD2	once	CASSIDKREGDYEQYF	TGTGCCAGTAGTATAGACAAGCGGGAGGGGGACTACGAGCAGTACTTC
TRBV7-2	16	TRBJ1-2	-	-	CASSPNAQLPPMWDTF	TGTGCCAGCAGTCCCAATGCCCAACTCCCTCCTATGTGGGACACCTTC
TRBV28	14	TRBJ2-1	-	-	CASRAGVSYNEQFF	TGTGCCAGCAGAGCCGGGGTGTCCTACAATGAGCAGTTCTTC
TRBV23-1	12	TRBJ1-1	-	-	CASLGMNTEAFF	TGCGCCAGCCTCGGGATGAACACTGAAGCTTTCTTT
TRBV29-1	12	TRBJ2-2	-	-	CSVVEDTGELFF	TGCAGCGTTGTTGAGGACACCGGGGAGCTGTTTTTT
TRBV28	15	TRBJ2-3	TRBD1	-	CASSSPGQGTDTQYF	TGTGCCAGCAGTTCACCGGGACAGGGCACAGATACGCAGTATTTT
TRBV5-5	14	TRBJ1-1	-	-	CASSTKTGGTEAFF	TGTGCCAGCAGCACCAAGACGGGTGGCACTGAAGCTTTCTTT
TRBV7-9	17	TRBJ2-3	-	-	CASSPTRRGSRTDTQYF	TGTGCCAGCAGTCCCACCAGACGGGGTTCTCGCACAGATACGCAGTATTTT